Listed below are T cell receptor beta chains from one sample, sequenced in a study of blood T cell repertoires in COVID-19. Method: immunoSEQ multiplex PCR; TCRdb's copy keeps in-frame clones and lacks some. Among 350,000 or so clones listed, about nine tenths were seen once. Sequencing was done on a sample of PBMCs or T cells enriched from blood (not recorded which). All receptors come from a woman aged 25 to 39 who had been exposed to COVID-19. CDR3s include the opening cysteine and the closing phenylalanine or tryptophan. The order of the fields is D gene, J gene, V gene, clone size, CDR3 DNA, CDR3 protein. A D gene is named only where the DNA matches it firmly. Not all rows give a size; the values are once, few, many and, for expanded clones, a class.

TRBD1	TRBJ1-1	TRBV5-4	NA	TGTGCCAGCAGCCCCGGAGGGGGCACGGGGGACACTGAAGCTTTCTTT	CASSPGGGTGDTEAFF
NA	TRBJ2-5	TRBV12-5	NA	TGTGCTAGTGGTTCTACAGGGATCGGAGTAGAGACCCAGTACTTC	CASGSTGIGVETQYF
TRBD2	TRBJ2-3	TRBV20-1	NA	TGCAGTGCTAGTAGGCCTAGCGGGCCGGCAGATACGCAGTATTTT	CSASRPSGPADTQYF
NA	TRBJ1-1	TRBV10-2	NA	TGCGCCAGCGGCAGGGTAAACACTGAAGCTTTCTTT	CASGRVNTEAFF
NA	TRBJ1-2	TRBV1	NA	TGCACCAGCAGCCAAGATTGGGCAGATGGCTACACCTTC	CTSSQDWADGYTF
NA	TRBJ1-1	TRBV5-1	NA	TGCGGATCGAAACGCGGCAGCATGAACACTGAAGCTTTCTTT	CGSKRGSMNTEAFF
TRBD1	TRBJ1-4	TRBV29-1	NA	TGCAGCACCATAGGGCAGGGGGGCGAAAAACTGTTTTTT	CSTIGQGGEKLFF
TRBD1	TRBJ1-3	TRBV5-4	NA	TGTGCCAGCAGCTTACAACAGGGGGTTGGAAACACCATATATTTT	CASSLQQGVGNTIYF
NA	TRBJ1-2	TRBV28	NA	TGTGCCATAACTAGGGGGGGGAACTATGGCTACACCTTC	CAITRGGNYGYTF
NA	TRBJ2-1	TRBV28	once	TGTGCCAGCAGTTTTAGCAAGGCGGAGCAGTTCTTC	CASSFSKAEQFF